One and the same sample provided the 7 T cell receptor beta chains below, sequenced in a study of OX40 agonist ivuxolimab in advanced cancers. Sequencing used immunoSEQ multiplex PCR; TCRdb keeps in-frame clones, though not all of them. The sample shows around 90,000 clones, 80% to 95% of them seen only once. The source was CD4+ or CD8+ T cells sorted from blood, collected in a trial of the OX40 agonist ivuxolimab. The receptors were sampled from an adult with an advanced solid tumor such as melanoma, head and neck, liver or kidney cancer.

This chain uses TRBV4-2 with TRBJ2-5; weak D call: TRBD1 (6 bases). The V and J ends lost 4 bases and 1 base respectively, with 7 bases between them. Germline V gene lookup returns CDR1 LGHNA and CDR2 YNFKEQ. The CDR3 is made up of 13 amino acids. CDR3 DNA sequence: TGTGCCAGCAGCCTACAGGGCCAAGAGACCCAGTACTTC. Translation gives CASSLQGQETQYF.

Details on this clone: Its ends do not fully match the called genes, so a read error is possible. V is TRBV7-6 and J is TRBJ2-7, with D maybe TRBD2 (6 bases). Germline V gives CDR1 SGHVS, CDR2 FNYEAQ. The CDR3 runs to 9 residues. The DNA for the CDR3 is TGTGCCAGCCTTCCTTGGGGGGACTTC. Encoded protein: CASLPWGDF.

The V gene is TRBV30, the J gene TRBJ2-7; TRBD1 matches 9 bases. With V trimmed by 1 base and J by 6 bases, 7 bases remained unmatched. The germline gives CDR1 GTSNPN, CDR2 SVGIG (reference sequence). The CDR3 is 14 residues long. The DNA of the CDR3 is TGTGCCTGGAGTGACCGGGACAGGGCTCCCGAGCAGTACTTC. Translation: CAWSDRDRAPEQYF.

The CDR3 nucleotides are TGTGCCAGCAGTTACACGGGGGGGACATCTTCCTACGAGCAGTACTTC. The encoded protein is CASSYTGGTSSYEQYF. The chain employs TRBV6-5 and TRBJ2-7; 8 bases agree with TRBD2. The CDR3 totals 16 residues. V trimming: 2 bases; J trimming: 1 base; junction bases outside the gene matches: 7. Germline values: CDR1 MNHEY, CDR2 SVGAGI.

This clone was seen just once. The V and J genes are TRBV11-2 and TRBJ2-7, with 9 bases matching TRBD2. Germline V gives CDR1 SGHAT, CDR2 FQNNGV. The CDR3 runs 15 residues. The trim removed 6 bases at V and 7 bases at J, leaving 13 bases unmatched. CDR3 sequence reads: CASSRPGLALREQYF. The CDR3 region has the DNA TGTGCCAGCAGTCGACCGGGACTAGCCCTTCGGGAGCAGTACTTC.

The chain carries TRBV28 and TRBJ2-3; TRBD2 aligns across 7 bases. The V gene end was trimmed by 1 base and the J gene end by 0 bases; junction bases not matched to a gene: 7. The CDR3 covers 17 residues. The germline CDR1 and CDR2 sequences are MDHEN and SYDVKM. In DNA form, the CDR3 reads TGTGCCAGCAGTTTATATGGGGCGGGAGAGAGCACAGATACGCAGTATTTT. It codes for CASSLYGAGESTDTQYF.

The chain has TRBV19 and TRBJ1-1; tentative D call: TRBD1 (5 bases). The CDR3 sequence is 14 residues long. The germline CDR1 and CDR2 sequences are LNHDA and SQIVND (reference sequence). V lost 5 bases, J lost 0 bases, and 10 bases lay in between. CDR3 in amino acids: CASSRDSLNTEAFF. The CDR3 region has the DNA TGTGCCAGTAGTCGAGACAGCCTGAACACTGAAGCTTTCTTT.